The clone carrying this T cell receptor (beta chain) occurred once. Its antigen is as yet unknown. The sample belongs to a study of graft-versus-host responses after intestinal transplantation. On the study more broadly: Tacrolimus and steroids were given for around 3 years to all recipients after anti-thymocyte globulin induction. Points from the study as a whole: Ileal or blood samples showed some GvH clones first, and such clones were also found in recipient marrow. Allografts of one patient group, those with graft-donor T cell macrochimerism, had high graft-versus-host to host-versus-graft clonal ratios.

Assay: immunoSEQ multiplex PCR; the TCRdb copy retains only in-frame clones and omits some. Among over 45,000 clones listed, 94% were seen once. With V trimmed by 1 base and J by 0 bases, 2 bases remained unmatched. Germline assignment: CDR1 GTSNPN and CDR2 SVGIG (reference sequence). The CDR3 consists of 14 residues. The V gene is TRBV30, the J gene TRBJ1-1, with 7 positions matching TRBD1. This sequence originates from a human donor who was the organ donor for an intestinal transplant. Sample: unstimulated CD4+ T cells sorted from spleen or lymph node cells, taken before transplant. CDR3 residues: CAWSAGTVNTEAFF. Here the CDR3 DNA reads TGTGCCTGGAGTGCCGGGACAGTGAACACTGAAGCTTTCTTT.